In this sample, the clone carrying this TCR beta chain turned up many times. Germline CDR1 LGHDT, CDR2 YNNKEL (reference sequence). The CDR3 totals 13 residues. After removal of 3 bases from V and 8 bases from J, the junction contained 5 bases not matched to a gene. The entry originates in a study of CD8+CD57+ T cells in acquired aplastic anemia. On the study more broadly: DNA per sorted CD4+ or CD8+ sample ranged about 0.17 to 27.4 ug, averaging roughly 3.2 ug.

Genomic DNA, the template, was used for profiling of the TCR beta VDJ and CDR3. TCRdb used MiXCR to reprocess the reads, holding one entry per CDR3 protein. The sample carries about 95,000 distinct CDR3 sequences, roughly 70% recorded once. Patients selected for sequencing had displayed CD8+CD57+ cell expansion by flow cytometry. Each patient carried a diagnosis of severe acquired aplastic anemia. The sequenced sample consisted of sorted CD4+, CD8+, or CD8+CD57+ T cells (not recorded which) from PBMCs. The sequence came from a human donor with aplastic anemia. The V gene is TRBV3-1, the J gene TRBJ1-2; TRBD1 agrees at 8 bases. CDR3 region: CASSHWTGFGYTF. The CDR3 DNA reads as TGTGCCAGCAGCCACTGGACAGGGTTCGGCTACACCTTC.